This is a list of T cell receptor beta chains from one sample in a study of CD8+ T cells in alopecia areata. The method was immunoSEQ multiplex PCR; TCRdb's version includes in-frame clones alone and lacks a portion of them. The repertoire has under 250,000 clones, around three fifths of them found once; the top ten carry 0.45%. Sequenced material: CD4+ T cells sorted from blood, taken at week 0. All receptors come from a human donor with alopecia areata. CDR3s include the opening cysteine and the closing phenylalanine or tryptophan. The order of the fields is CDR3 protein, CDR3 DNA, J gene, clone size, CDR3 length, V gene, D gene. A D gene is named only where the DNA matches it firmly. The size field is filled for only some rows; it gives once, few, many or a size class.

CASSLAGGRTRTDTQYF TGTGCCAGCAGCTTAGCCGGGGGGCGAACCCGCACAGATACGCAGTATTTT TRBJ2-3 once 17 TRBV7-2 NA
CASSSDSSGANVLTF TGCGCCAGCAGCTCGGACTCCTCTGGGGCCAACGTCCTGACTTTC TRBJ2-6 NA 15 TRBV5-1 NA
CASSPRAGPDQPQHF TGTGCCAGCAGCCCTCGGGCGGGCCCCGATCAGCCCCAGCATTTT TRBJ1-5 once 15 TRBV9 NA
CSVVPPTMREQYF TGCAGCGTTGTTCCCCCGACAATGAGGGAGCAGTACTTC TRBJ2-7 NA 13 TRBV29-1 NA
CAWSANYEQYF TGTGCCTGGAGTGCGAACTACGAGCAGTACTTC TRBJ2-7 NA 11 TRBV30 NA
CASELSSYEQYF TGTGCCAGCGAGCTTAGCTCCTACGAGCAGTACTTC TRBJ2-7 NA 12 TRBV2 NA
CSVEEANGANVLTF TGCAGCGTCGAGGAGGCCAATGGGGCCAACGTCCTGACTTTC TRBJ2-6 NA 14 TRBV29-1 NA
CASRHGNQPQHF TGTGCCAGCAGGCACGGGAATCAGCCCCAGCATTTT TRBJ1-5 NA 12 TRBV6-6 NA
CASSYSRVGGSPLHF TGTGCCAGCAGTTACTCGAGGGTAGGGGGTTCACCCCTCCACTTT TRBJ1-6 NA 15 TRBV6-5 NA
CASSLSLAPQADTQYF TGCGCCAGCAGCTTGTCCCTAGCGCCTCAAGCAGATACGCAGTATTTT TRBJ2-3 NA 16 TRBV5-1 NA
CASSPGTTGYTEAFF TGTGCCAGTAGTCCCGGGACAACGGGGTACACTGAAGCTTTCTTT TRBJ1-1 NA 15 TRBV19 NA
CASSLGSRGSSYEQYF TGTGCCAGCAGCTTAGGTAGTAGGGGCAGTTCCTACGAGCAGTACTTC TRBJ2-7 NA 16 TRBV7-2 NA
CASSSPYEQYF TGTGCCAGCAGCTCTCCCTACGAGCAGTACTTC TRBJ2-7 NA 11 TRBV11-1 NA
CAISESTGQGVGYTF TGTGCCATCAGTGAGTCGACGGGACAGGGGGTTGGCTACACCTTC TRBJ1-2 many 15 TRBV10-3 TRBD1
CASSLRGYGYTF TGTGCCAGCAGTTTAAGGGGTTATGGCTACACCTTC TRBJ1-2 NA 12 TRBV28 NA
CASSQELRRDPRGTEAFF TGTGCCAGCAGCCAAGAACTCCGGCGGGACCCTCGTGGCACTGAAGCTTTCTTT TRBJ1-1 NA 18 TRBV14 NA
CASSVTTSGGADTQYF TGTGCCAGCAGCGTTACCACTAGCGGGGGTGCAGATACGCAGTATTTT TRBJ2-3 NA 16 TRBV9 TRBD2
CAISESGSNQPQHF TGTGCCATCAGTGAGTCCGGTAGCAATCAGCCCCAGCATTTT TRBJ1-5 NA 14 TRBV10-3 NA
CASSVQGTYEQYF TGTGCCAGTAGTGTACAGGGGACGTACGAGCAGTACTTC TRBJ2-7 few 13 TRBV19 TRBD1
CASSYDVSPNYGYTF TGTGCCAGCAGTTACGACGTCTCTCCTAACTATGGCTACACCTTC TRBJ1-2 few 15 TRBV6-5 NA